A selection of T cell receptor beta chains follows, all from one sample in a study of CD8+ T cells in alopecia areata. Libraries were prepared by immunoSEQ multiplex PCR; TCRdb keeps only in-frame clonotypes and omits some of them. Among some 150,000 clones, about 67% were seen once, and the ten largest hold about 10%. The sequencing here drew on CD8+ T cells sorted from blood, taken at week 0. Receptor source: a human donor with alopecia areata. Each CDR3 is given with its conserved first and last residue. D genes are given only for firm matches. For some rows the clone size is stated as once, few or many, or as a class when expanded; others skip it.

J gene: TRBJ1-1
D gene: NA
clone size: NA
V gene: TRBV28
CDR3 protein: CASRVMNTEAFF
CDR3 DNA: TGTGCCAGCAGGGTTATGAACACTGAAGCTTTCTTT

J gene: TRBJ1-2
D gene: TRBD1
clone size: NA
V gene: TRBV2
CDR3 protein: CASLEATGGPGSF
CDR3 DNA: TGTGCCAGCCTCGAGGCTACAGGGGGTCCCGGATCCTTC

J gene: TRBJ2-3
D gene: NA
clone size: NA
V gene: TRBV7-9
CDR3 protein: CASSWSGAGNTDTQYF
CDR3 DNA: TGTGCCAGCAGCTGGTCAGGGGCCGGAAACACAGATACGCAGTATTTT

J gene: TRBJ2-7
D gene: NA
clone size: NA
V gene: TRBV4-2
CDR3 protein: CASSQEGTYEQYF
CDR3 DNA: TGTGCCAGCAGCCAAGAAGGCACCTACGAGCAGTACTTC

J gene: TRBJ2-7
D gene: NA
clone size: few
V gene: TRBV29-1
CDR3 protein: CSVDVAGTTYEQYF
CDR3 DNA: TGCAGCGTTGATGTGGCAGGAACAACCTACGAGCAGTACTTC

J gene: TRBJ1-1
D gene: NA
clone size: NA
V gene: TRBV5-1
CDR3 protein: CASSLGPAPEAFF
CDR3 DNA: TGCGCCAGCAGCTTGGGGCCGGCCCCTGAAGCTTTCTTT

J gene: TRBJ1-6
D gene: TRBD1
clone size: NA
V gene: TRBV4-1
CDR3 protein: CASSSHSQGAVNSPLHF
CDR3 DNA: TGCGCCAGCAGCTCACACTCCCAGGGGGCGGTTAATTCACCCCTCCACTTT

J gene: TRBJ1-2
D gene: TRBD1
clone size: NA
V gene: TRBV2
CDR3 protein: CASTERDRGPRGYTF
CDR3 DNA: TGTGCCAGCACGGAACGGGACAGGGGGCCCCGGGGCTACACCTTC

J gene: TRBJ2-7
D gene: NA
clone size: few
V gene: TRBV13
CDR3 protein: CASSLGRVYEQYF
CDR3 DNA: TGTGCCAGCAGCTTAGGTCGCGTCTACGAGCAGTACTTC

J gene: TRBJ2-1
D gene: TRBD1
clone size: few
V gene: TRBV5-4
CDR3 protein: CASSGSPASVWDRGPNEQFF
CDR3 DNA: TGTGCCAGCAGCGGGAGTCCAGCCTCCGTTTGGGACAGGGGACCGAATGAGCAGTTCTTC

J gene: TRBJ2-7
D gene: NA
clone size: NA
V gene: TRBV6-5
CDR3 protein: CASRTGGALYEQYF
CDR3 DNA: TGTGCCAGCCGGACAGGCGGGGCGTTGTACGAGCAGTACTTC

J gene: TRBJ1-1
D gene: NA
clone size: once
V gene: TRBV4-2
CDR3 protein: CASSQDRSEAFF
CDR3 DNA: TGTGCCAGCAGCCAAGATCGTAGTGAAGCTTTCTTT

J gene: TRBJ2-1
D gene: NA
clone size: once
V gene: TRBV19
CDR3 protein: CASSIEGFNEQFF
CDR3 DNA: TGTGCCAGTAGTATTGAGGGATTCAATGAGCAGTTCTTC

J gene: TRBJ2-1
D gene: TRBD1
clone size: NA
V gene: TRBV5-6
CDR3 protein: CASSTGTGDYNEQFF
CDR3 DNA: TGTGCCAGCAGCACCGGGACAGGGGACTACAATGAGCAGTTCTTC

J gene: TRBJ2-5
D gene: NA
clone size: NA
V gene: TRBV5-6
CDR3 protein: CASSLVAGEETQYF
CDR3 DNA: TGTGCCAGCAGCTTGGTGGCAGGGGAAGAGACCCAGTACTTC

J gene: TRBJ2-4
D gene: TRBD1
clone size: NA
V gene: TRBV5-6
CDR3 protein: CASSPGDRMGAKNIQYF
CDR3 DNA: TGTGCCAGCAGCCCCGGGGACAGGATGGGGGCCAAAAACATTCAGTACTTC

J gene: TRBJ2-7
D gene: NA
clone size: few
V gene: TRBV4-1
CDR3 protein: CASSQDVSLAPLVEQYF
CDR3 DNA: TGCGCCAGCAGCCAAGATGTGAGTCTGGCCCCGCTGGTAGAGCAGTACTTC

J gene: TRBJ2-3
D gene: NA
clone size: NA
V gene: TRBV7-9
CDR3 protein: CASSSEYASTDTQYF
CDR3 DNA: TGTGCCAGCAGCTCAGAGTACGCTAGCACAGATACGCAGTATTTT

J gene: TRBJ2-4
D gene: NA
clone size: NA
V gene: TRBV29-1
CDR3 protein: CSVEDPQGLAKNIQYF
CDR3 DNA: TGCAGCGTTGAAGATCCGCAGGGACTAGCCAAAAACATTCAGTACTTC

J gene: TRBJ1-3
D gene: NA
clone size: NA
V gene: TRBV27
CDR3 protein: CASSLTPSSGNTIYF
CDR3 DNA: TGTGCCAGCAGTTTAACGCCGAGCTCTGGAAACACCATATATTTT

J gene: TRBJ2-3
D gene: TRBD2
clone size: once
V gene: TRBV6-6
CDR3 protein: CASTSGGTDTQYF
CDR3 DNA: TGTGCCAGCACGAGCGGGGGCACAGATACGCAGTATTTT

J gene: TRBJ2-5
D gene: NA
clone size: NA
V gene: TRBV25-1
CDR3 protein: CASSESGETQYF
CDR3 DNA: TGTGCCAGCAGTGAATCGGGAGAGACCCAGTACTTC

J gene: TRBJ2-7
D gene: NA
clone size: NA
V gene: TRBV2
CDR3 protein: CASSPPYPSYRVYEQYF
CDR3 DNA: TGTGCCAGCAGCCCCCCATATCCGTCTTACAGGGTCTACGAGCAGTACTTC

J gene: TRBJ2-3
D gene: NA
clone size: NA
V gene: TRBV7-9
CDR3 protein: CASSLEQTGQPYTQYF
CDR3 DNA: TGTGCCAGCAGCTTAGAACAGACCGGACAGCCATATACGCAGTATTTT

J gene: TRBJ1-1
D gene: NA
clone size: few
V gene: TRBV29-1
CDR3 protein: CSVPTTEAFF
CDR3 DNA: TGCAGCGTTCCCACGACTGAAGCTTTCTTT

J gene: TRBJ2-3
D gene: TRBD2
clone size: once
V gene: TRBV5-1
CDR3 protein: CASSLLAAGRVTHTDTQYF
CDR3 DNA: TGCGCCAGCAGCTTGCTAGCCGCGGGGAGGGTGACACACACAGATACGCAGTATTTT

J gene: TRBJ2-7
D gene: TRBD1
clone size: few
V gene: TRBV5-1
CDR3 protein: CASKRQGATDF
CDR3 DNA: TGCGCCAGCAAACGACAGGGGGCGACCGACTTC

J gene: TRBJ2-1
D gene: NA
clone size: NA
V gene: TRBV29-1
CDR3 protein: CSVDATVFVQFF
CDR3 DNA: TGCAGCGTTGATGCCACGGTATTTGTCCAGTTCTTC

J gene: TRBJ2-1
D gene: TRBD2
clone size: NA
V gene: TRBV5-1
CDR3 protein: CASSASGGNEQFF
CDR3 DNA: TGCGCCAGCAGCGCGAGCGGGGGGAATGAGCAGTTCTTC

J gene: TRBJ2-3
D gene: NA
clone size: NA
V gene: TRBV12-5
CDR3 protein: CASGLVRSLALSSTDTQYF
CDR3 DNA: TGTGCTAGTGGTTTGGTACGGAGCCTCGCCCTCTCTAGCACAGATACGCAGTATTTT

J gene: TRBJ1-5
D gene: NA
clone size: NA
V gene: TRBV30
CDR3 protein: CAWSSGHSRQPQHF
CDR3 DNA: TGTGCCTGGAGTTCTGGTCATTCTCGGCAGCCCCAGCATTTT

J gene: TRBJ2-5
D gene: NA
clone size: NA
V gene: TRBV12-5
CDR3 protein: CASGLISAQYF
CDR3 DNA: TGTGCTAGTGGTTTGATCTCGGCACAGTACTTC

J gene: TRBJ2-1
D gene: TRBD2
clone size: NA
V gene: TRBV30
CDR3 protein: CAYSGTSGLYEQFF
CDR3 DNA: TGTGCCTATTCCGGGACTAGCGGTCTCTATGAGCAGTTCTTC

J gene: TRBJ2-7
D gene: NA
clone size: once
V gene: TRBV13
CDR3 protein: CASSITYEQYF
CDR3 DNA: TGTGCCAGCAGCATCACCTACGAGCAGTACTTC

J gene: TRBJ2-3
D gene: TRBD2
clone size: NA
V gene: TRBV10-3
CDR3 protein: CAIRSTSGVGTDTQYF
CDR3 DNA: TGTGCCATCAGATCGACTAGCGGGGTCGGAACAGATACGCAGTATTTT

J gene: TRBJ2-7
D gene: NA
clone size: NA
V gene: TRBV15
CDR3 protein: CATSQGRESYEQYF
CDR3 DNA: TGTGCCACCAGCCAGGGACGGGAAAGCTACGAGCAGTACTTC

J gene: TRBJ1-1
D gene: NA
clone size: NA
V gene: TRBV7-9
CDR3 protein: CASSLGGAEAFF
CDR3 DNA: TGTGCCAGCAGCTTAGGGGGAGCTGAAGCTTTCTTT

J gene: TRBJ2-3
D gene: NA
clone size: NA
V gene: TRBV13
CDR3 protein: CASSSSTDTQYF
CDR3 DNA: TGTGCCAGCAGCTCGAGCACAGATACGCAGTATTTT

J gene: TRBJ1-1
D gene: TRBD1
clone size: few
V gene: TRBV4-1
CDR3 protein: CASSPRNPGQGQNTEAFF
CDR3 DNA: TGCGCCAGCAGCCCGCGAAACCCGGGACAGGGGCAGAACACTGAAGCTTTCTTT